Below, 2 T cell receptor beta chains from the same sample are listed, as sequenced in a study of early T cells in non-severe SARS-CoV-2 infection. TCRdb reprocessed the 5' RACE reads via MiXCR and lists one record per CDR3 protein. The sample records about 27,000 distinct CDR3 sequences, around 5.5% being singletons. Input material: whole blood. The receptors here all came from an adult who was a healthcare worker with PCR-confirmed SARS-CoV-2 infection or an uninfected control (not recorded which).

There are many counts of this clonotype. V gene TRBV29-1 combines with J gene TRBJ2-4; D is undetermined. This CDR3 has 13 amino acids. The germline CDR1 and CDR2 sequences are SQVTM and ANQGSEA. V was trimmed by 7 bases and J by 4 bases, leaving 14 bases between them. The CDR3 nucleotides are TGCAGCGCCCAGCAGGTGTCTAAAAACATTCAGTACTTC. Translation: CSAQQVSKNIQYF.

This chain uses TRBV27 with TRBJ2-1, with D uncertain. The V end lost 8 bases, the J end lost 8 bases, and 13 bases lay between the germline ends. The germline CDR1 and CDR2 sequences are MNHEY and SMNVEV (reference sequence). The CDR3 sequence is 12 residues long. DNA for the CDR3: TGTGCCAGCCAGGCCTACGGCGATGAGCAGTTCTTC. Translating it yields CASQAYGDEQFF.